This T cell receptor (beta chain) was observed in a study of OX40 agonist ivuxolimab in advanced cancers. Study-level background: Ivuxolimab was a fully human IgG2 agonistic monoclonal antibody targeting the costimulatory receptor OX40 (CD134). Peripheral TCRbeta sequencing was intended to test whether TCR sequence diversity was altered and clonal T-cell expansion was caused by ivuxolimab. A male proportion of 70% to 90% and a mean age of around 60 years, ranging from 23 to 79, were recorded for the dose-escalation cohort. Among the roughly 50 dose-escalation patients, about 20 had hepatocellular carcinoma, approximately 15 melanoma, 9 renal cell carcinoma and 9 head and neck cancer. The monotherapy dose-escalation portion (N of about 50 patients) of the phase I ivuxolimab trial is reported in the paper. Intravenous ivuxolimab was administered to patients every 2 weeks at six dose levels: 0.01, 0.1, 0.3, 1.5, 3 and 10 mg/kg. Three dose-escalation patients achieved partial responses, one with hepatocellular carcinoma and two with cutaneous melanoma. Patients were allowed to have had prior anti-PD-1, anti-PD-L1 or anti-CTLA-4 therapy, and approximately 40% of the dose-escalation patients had been treated with checkpoint inhibitors.

A note on this clone: Which antigen it targets is not known. Nothing much larger sits one base from this clone, and base qualities are not available.

The trial excluded patients who had a history of autoimmune disease or were on systemic immunosuppression. Peripheral blood for TCR sequencing was drawn from every dose cohort at baseline, at cycle 4 day 1 and at cycle 7 day 1. Samples came from an open-label, multicenter, first-in-human phase I dose-escalation trial of ivuxolimab. Adults with locally advanced or metastatic head and neck squamous cell, hepatocellular, melanoma or renal cell carcinoma were enrolled in the trial. Before TCR sequencing, CD4+ T cells and CD8+ T cells were sorted from peripheral blood as separate populations. The germline V gene provides CDR1 SGHAT and CDR2 FQNNGV. CDR3 length: 15 amino acids, cysteine to phenylalanine. CDR3 DNA is the only sequence kept; it has 45 bases, read in frame from the first base. V is clipped by 3 bases and J by 6 bases, and the sequence between their germline boundaries is 15 bases long. To sequence the TCRbeta CDR3 region, genomic DNA was isolated from the sorted cells. TCRbeta CDR3 regions were sequenced using the immunoSEQ Assay. This immuneACCESS table, as held by TCRdb, lists in-frame sequences with V and J called but not all clones. Of the missing ones, under half trace to an unresolved V gene in checked studies; the others have no known cause. Present in this sample are 100,000 or so clones, approximately 91% of which were seen just once. The leading ten clones occupy around 0.71% of the sample.

Here is what the overall study found, with its caveats: On average, CD8+ T cells showed more expanded clones than CD4+ T cells after ivuxolimab. Partial responders in the 0.1-3.0 mg/kg groups had among the lowest normalized peripheral clonal expansion, especially among CD8+ T cells. Antigen specificity was not determined for the clonally expanded peripheral T cells. At doses of 0.1 to 3.0 mg/kg, clonal expansion of both CD4+ and CD8+ blood T cells was observed from baseline to week 6. Low levels of normalized T-cell clonal expansion were also seen in some nonresponding patients.

The TCR was taken from an adult with an advanced solid tumor such as melanoma, head and neck, liver or kidney cancer. The rearrangement combines TRBV11-2 with TRBJ2-1; tentative D gene TRBD1, with 6 bases matching. Here the sequenced sample was CD4+ or CD8+ T cells sorted from blood, taken in a trial of the OX40 agonist ivuxolimab. In nucleotides, the sequence is TGTGCCAGCAGCTTTACAGGGTTTCAGGGCAATGAGCAGTTCTTC. Its product reads: CASSFTGFQGNEQFF. The reference TRBV11-2 and TRBJ2-1 proteins fill in what lies around the CDR3, so the full variable domain reads EAGVAQSPRYKIIEKRQSVAFWCNPISGHATLYWYQQILGQGPKLLIQFQNNGVVDDSQLPKDRFSAERLKGVDSTLKIQPAKLEDSAVYLCASSFTGFQGNEQFFGPGTRLTVL.